Here is one T cell receptor beta chain with its context. This specimen comes from a study of tumor-infiltrating lymphocytes in localized non-small cell lung cancer. Clones were sequenced by immunoSEQ multiplex PCR, and TCRdb holds only the in-frame ones, with some missing. The sample contains 3,000 to 4,000 clones, more than 60% of which appear only once. What was sequenced was uninvolved lung tissue not adjacent to the tumor. This receptor was obtained from a human donor with non-small cell lung cancer.

The DNA for the CDR3 is TGTGCCAGCAGCGACCGGGTTCTGAGCACAGATACGCAGTATTTT. This encodes CASSDRVLSTDTQYF. This chain connects TRBV11-3 to TRBJ2-3, with D uncertain. The CDR3 runs to 15 residues. Trimming cost V 5 bases and J 0 bases, with 12 bases left between them. The germline CDR1 and CDR2 sequences are SGHNT and YENEEA.